The text below deals with one T cell receptor beta chain. Its antigen specificity is not known. No base qualities exist here, and no much larger clone lies one base off it. The source of the sample is a study of blood T cell repertoires in COVID-19 (dated by TCRdb to the early 2020s). For context, the study as a whole: Samples from collaborators originated in the United States, Italy and Spain and spanned both the acute and convalescent phases of COVID-19. The material from the prospective study consisted of cDNA or gDNA derived from T cells, B-cell-depleted T cells, or PBMCs. Samples were obtained from the ongoing ImmuneRACE study (first 160 participants) and from over a thousand subjects provided by 6 global collaborators. Deeply sampled blood TCRbeta repertoires from subjects exposed to, actively infected with, or recovered from COVID-19 were included in the dataset. Sample metadata almost always included a de-identified subject ID, COVID-19 status, age in years and sex. HLA class I and class II types, where available, came from metadata supplied by the sample provider rather than from assay-based typing. A freely available public database, intended as a resource for researchers studying the immune response to SARS-CoV-2, is where the repertoires were released. The paper's findings and limits, for the study overall: The quantity of clinical and demographic metadata differed by source and by participant and was supplied without curation.

TCRbeta CDR3 regions were amplified from genomic DNA using the immunoSEQ Assay, a bias-controlled multiplex PCR. Regarding the original processing steps: Within the assay, amplification of reference gene primers was used to estimate how many nucleated cells each sample contained. Sequence reads were collapsed and filtered to measure the absolute abundance of every unique TCRbeta CDR3 rearrangement. For each sample, productive Simpson clonality was calculated as the square root of Simpson's diversity index across productive rearrangements. TCRdb stores this immuneACCESS table with in-frame sequences only. Part of the clones is absent; in the studies checked, under half of the shortfall reflects unresolved V genes, and no reason is known for the rest. V and J calls and clone size are those listed in that table; D and trimming were worked out from the DNA. The sample table lists roughly 300,000 clones, more than 85% of them with a count of one. The ten biggest clones cover 2% to 2.5% of the sample.

One collaborating source in Seattle enrolled patients during active infection and followed them longitudinally through the course of disease. Each collaborating institution followed its own protocols to collect whole blood in K2EDTA tubes. For TCRbeta analysis, collaborator samples were shipped as frozen whole blood, as isolated PBMCs, or as DNA extracted from either sample type. The sample comprised peripheral blood. The clonotype was recovered from a young woman with COVID-19, enrolled during active disease.

CDR3 reads: CATSREVGLAGGSEQFF. The DNA sequence follows: TGTGCCACCAGCAGAGAAGTGGGTCTAGCGGGAGGGTCTGAGCAGTTCTTC. The chain is assembled from TRBV15 and TRBJ2-1; TRBD2 aligns with 12 central bases. In the germline V gene (reference sequence), CDR1 corresponds to LNHNV and CDR2 to YYDKDF. Spanning cysteine to phenylalanine, the CDR3 consists of 17 amino acids. Only CDR3 DNA is held: 51 bases, read in frame from base 1. Germline trimming: 0 bases from V, 9 bases from J; junction bases outside gene matches: 9.